This note documents a single T cell receptor beta chain sequence. What it recognizes is unknown. The assay was immunoSEQ multiplex PCR, and TCRdb's table has in-frame clones only and misses some. The data hold roughly 100,000 clones, with 82% observed a single time. CDR3 length: 16 amino acids. Germline V gene sequence: CDR1 SEHNR, CDR2 FQNEAQ (reference sequence). V was pared by 6 bases and J by 9 bases, with 23 bases between. The entry originates in a study of T cell responses to AZD1222 COVID-19 vaccine. General observations from the study: Across the whole spike, CD4 TCRs peaked at regions 160-218 and 743-854.

The source material was peripheral blood, sampled on day 0 of AZD1222 vaccination. The V and J genes are TRBV7-9 and TRBJ2-2; D is possibly TRBD2 (7 bases). The receptor's source is an adult in good health. The CDR3 nucleotides are TGTGCCAGCAGGATCTTCGTGGGGGGGCCGGCCCGGGAGCTGTTTTTT. This codes for CASRIFVGGPARELFF.